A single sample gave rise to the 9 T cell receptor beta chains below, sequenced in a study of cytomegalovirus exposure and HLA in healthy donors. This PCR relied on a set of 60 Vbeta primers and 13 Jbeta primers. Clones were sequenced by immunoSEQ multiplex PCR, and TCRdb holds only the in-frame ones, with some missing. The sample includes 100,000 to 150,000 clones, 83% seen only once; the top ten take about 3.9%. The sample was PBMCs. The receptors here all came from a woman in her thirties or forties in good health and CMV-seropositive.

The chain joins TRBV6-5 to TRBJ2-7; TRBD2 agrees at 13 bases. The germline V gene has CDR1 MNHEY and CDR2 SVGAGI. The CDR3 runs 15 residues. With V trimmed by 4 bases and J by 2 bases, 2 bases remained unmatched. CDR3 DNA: TGTGCCAGCAGTTCAGGACTAGCGGGAGCCTACGAGCAGTACTTC. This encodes CASSSGLAGAYEQYF.

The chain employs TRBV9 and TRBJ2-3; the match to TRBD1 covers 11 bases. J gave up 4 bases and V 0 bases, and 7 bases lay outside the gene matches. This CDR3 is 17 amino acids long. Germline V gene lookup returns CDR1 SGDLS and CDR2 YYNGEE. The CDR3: CASSVEGTGGRADTQYF. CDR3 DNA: TGTGCCAGCAGCGTAGAGGGGACAGGGGGGAGAGCAGATACGCAGTATTTT.

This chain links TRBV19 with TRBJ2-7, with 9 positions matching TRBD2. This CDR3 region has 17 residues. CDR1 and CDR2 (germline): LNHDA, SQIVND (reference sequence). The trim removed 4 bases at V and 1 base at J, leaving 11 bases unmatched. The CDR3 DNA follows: TGTGCCAGTAGTACGGGACTAGCAGCCGGGGTTTCCTACGAGCAGTACTTC. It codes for CASSTGLAAGVSYEQYF.

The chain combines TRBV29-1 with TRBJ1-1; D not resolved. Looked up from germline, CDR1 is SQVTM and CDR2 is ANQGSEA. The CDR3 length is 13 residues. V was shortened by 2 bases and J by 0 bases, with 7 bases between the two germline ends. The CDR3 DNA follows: TGCAGCGTTGAACCCAGATTGAACACTGAAGCTTTCTTT. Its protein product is CSVEPRLNTEAFF.

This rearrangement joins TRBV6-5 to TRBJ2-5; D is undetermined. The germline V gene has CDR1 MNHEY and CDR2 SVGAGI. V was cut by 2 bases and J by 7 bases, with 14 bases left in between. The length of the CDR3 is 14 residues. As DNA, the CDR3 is TGTGCCAGCAGTTACACTATCCTCTCCGGGACCCAGTACTTC. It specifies CASSYTILSGTQYF.

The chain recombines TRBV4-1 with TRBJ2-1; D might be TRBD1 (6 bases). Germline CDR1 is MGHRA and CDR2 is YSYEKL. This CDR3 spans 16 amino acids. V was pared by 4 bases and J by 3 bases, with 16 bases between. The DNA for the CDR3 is TGCGCCAGCAGCCTCATACAGGGTGGCGTCTACAATGAGCAGTTCTTC. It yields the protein CASSLIQGGVYNEQFF.

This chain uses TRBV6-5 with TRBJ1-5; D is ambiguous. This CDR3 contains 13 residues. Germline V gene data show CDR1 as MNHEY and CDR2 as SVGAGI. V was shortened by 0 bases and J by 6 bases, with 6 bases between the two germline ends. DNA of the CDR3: TGTGCCAGCAGTTACTCGCGGAGTCAGCCCCAGCATTTT. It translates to CASSYSRSQPQHF.

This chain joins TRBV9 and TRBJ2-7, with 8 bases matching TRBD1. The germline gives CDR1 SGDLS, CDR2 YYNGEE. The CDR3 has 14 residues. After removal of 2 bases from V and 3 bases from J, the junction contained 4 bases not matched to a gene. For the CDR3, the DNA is TGTGCCAGCAGCGTGACAGGGGCCAACTACGAGCAGTACTTC. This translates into CASSVTGANYEQYF.

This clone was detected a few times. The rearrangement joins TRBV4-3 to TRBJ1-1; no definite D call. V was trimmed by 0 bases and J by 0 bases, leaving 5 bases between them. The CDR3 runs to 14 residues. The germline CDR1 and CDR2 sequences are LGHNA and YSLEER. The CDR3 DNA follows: TGCGCCAGCAGCCAAGAGCGGATGAACACTGAAGCTTTCTTT. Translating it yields CASSQERMNTEAFF.